The rows below give T cell receptor beta chains drawn from one sample of a study of blood T cell repertoires in COVID-19. Clones were sequenced by immunoSEQ multiplex PCR, and TCRdb holds only the in-frame ones, with some missing. The sample includes about 62,000 clones, 75% to 90% of them seen just once. The specimen was peripheral blood. Receptors were obtained from an older woman with COVID-19, enrolled during active disease. Both conserved end residues are part of each CDR3. The D gene is left open where the match is weak. Clone size is not always given. Where it is, it says once, few, many or a class for expanded clones.

len	j_gene	d_gene	abundance	v_gene	CDR3aa	CDR3nt
11	TRBJ2-5	.	.	TRBV29-1	CSVEELGTQYF	TGCAGCGTTGAAGAACTAGGGACCCAGTACTTC
16	TRBJ2-2	TRBD2	.	TRBV4-1	CASSQGVAGVTGELFF	TGCGCCAGCAGCCAAGGGGTAGCGGGAGTCACCGGGGAGCTGTTTTTT
13	TRBJ2-1	.	.	TRBV13	CASLRGIYNEQFF	TGTGCCAGCCTTAGGGGGATCTACAATGAGCAGTTCTTC
19	TRBJ1-3	TRBD1	.	TRBV19	CASHNWYGGQGPSGNTIYF	TGTGCCAGTCACAACTGGTATGGGGGACAGGGCCCCTCTGGAAACACCATATATTTT
15	TRBJ1-6	.	.	TRBV30	CAWTEDPWDNSPLHF	TGTGCCTGGACGGAGGACCCGTGGGATAATTCACCCCTCCACTTT
16	TRBJ2-5	TRBD1	.	TRBV4-2	CASSQTGDREYETQYF	TGTGCCAGCAGCCAAACGGGGGACAGGGAATACGAGACCCAGTACTTC
14	TRBJ2-7	TRBD1	.	TRBV11-3	CASSTGQGGYEQYF	TGTGCCAGCAGCACAGGACAGGGGGGCTACGAGCAGTACTTC
15	TRBJ1-2	.	.	TRBV10-3	CAIGSRGRNWNGYTF	TGTGCCATCGGATCCAGAGGGCGCAATTGGAATGGCTACACCTTC
15	TRBJ2-7	.	.	TRBV19	CASSIRRGQPYEQYF	TGTGCCAGTAGTATAAGGAGGGGACAGCCCTACGAGCAGTACTTC
13	TRBJ2-1	.	.	TRBV7-2	CASGFPGVNEQFF	TGTGCCAGCGGCTTCCCGGGGGTTAATGAGCAGTTCTTC
14	TRBJ1-2	TRBD1	.	TRBV11-3	CASSAGTVSSGYTF	TGTGCCAGCAGCGCAGGGACAGTCTCTAGTGGCTACACCTTC
17	TRBJ2-7	.	.	TRBV5-6	CASSLEGTPSGGYEQYF	TGTGCCAGCAGCTTGGAAGGGACTCCCTCGGGTGGGTACGAGCAGTACTTC
16	TRBJ2-5	TRBD2	.	TRBV19	CASSESGTSGQETQYF	TGTGCCAGTAGCGAGTCCGGGACTAGCGGACAAGAGACCCAGTACTTC
17	TRBJ1-3	TRBD1	.	TRBV7-9	CASSFYRGLSSGNTIYF	TGTGCCAGCAGCTTCTACAGGGGCCTGAGCTCTGGAAACACCATATATTTT
12	TRBJ2-2	.	.	TRBV18	CASSRATGELFF	TGTGCCAGCTCACGGGCCACCGGGGAGCTGTTTTTT
16	TRBJ2-1	TRBD2	.	TRBV28	CASILRLAGGRAEQFF	TGTGCCAGCATTTTACGGCTAGCGGGAGGAAGGGCTGAGCAGTTCTTC
16	TRBJ1-5	TRBD1	.	TRBV28	CASSFSKQGAYQPQHF	TGTGCCAGCAGTTTTTCAAAACAGGGGGCCTATCAGCCCCAGCATTTT
15	TRBJ1-1	.	.	TRBV7-2	CASSLPGHLNTEAFF	TGTGCCAGCAGCTTGCCGGGACACTTGAACACTGAAGCTTTCTTT
16	TRBJ2-5	TRBD1	.	TRBV7-9	CASSSLGQGRPKTQYF	TGTGCCAGCAGCTCCTTGGGACAGGGCCGTCCCAAGACCCAGTACTTC
15	TRBJ2-2	TRBD1	.	TRBV9	CASRPGTGATGELFF	TGTGCCAGCCGTCCCGGGACAGGGGCCACCGGGGAGCTGTTTTTT
14	TRBJ1-5	.	.	TRBV2	CASSEREGGQPQHF	TGTGCCAGCAGTGAAAGGGAGGGTGGCCAGCCCCAGCATTTT
18	TRBJ1-3	TRBD1	few	TRBV19	CASSRWGDRGSSGNTIYF	TGTGCCAGTAGTCGATGGGGGGACAGGGGTAGCTCTGGAAACACCATATATTTT
11	TRBJ1-2	.	.	TRBV12-3/TRBV12-4	CASSLGAGYTF	TGTGCCAGCAGTTTAGGGGCTGGCTACACCTTC
12	TRBJ1-1	.	.	TRBV5-4	CASSLEETEAFF	TGTGCCAGCAGCTTGGAAGAGACTGAAGCTTTCTTT
15	TRBJ2-1	TRBD2	.	TRBV27	CASSPAGGRYNEQFF	TGTGCCAGCAGCCCAGCGGGAGGTCGCTACAATGAGCAGTTCTTC
12	TRBJ2-1	.	.	TRBV24-1	CATSGVAEFQFF	TGTGCCACCAGTGGGGTTGCGGAATTTCAGTTCTTC
14	TRBJ1-2	TRBD1	.	TRBV18	CASSPEQGNYGYTF	TGTGCCAGCTCACCGGAACAGGGGAACTATGGCTACACCTTC
13	TRBJ2-2	.	.	TRBV3-1/TRBV3-2	CASSSTGTGELFF	TGTGCCAGCAGCTCCACGGGGACCGGGGAGCTGTTTTTT
17	TRBJ2-3	TRBD2	.	TRBV6-2/TRBV6-3	CASSGPRAGVYTDTQYF	TGTGCCAGCAGTGGACCTCGAGCGGGAGTGTACACAGATACGCAGTATTTT
12	TRBJ2-7	.	.	TRBV5-6	CASRYSSYEQYF	TGTGCCAGCAGATACAGCTCCTACGAGCAGTACTTC
13	TRBJ2-7	TRBD1	once	TRBV12-3/TRBV12-4	CASSTRTGGEQYF	TGTGCCAGCAGTACCCGGACAGGTGGCGAGCAGTACTTC
16	TRBJ1-6	TRBD1	.	TRBV28	CASSPDRSSYNSPLHF	TGTGCCAGCAGTCCGGACAGGAGCTCCTATAATTCACCCCTCCACTTT
14	TRBJ2-7	.	once	TRBV2	CASSDDRSSYEQYF	TGTGCCAGCAGCGATGACAGGAGCTCCTACGAGCAGTACTTC
18	TRBJ2-1	TRBD2	.	TRBV5-1	CASRPGLAGGYSYNEQFF	TGCGCCAGTCGCCCGGGACTAGCGGGAGGTTATTCCTACAATGAGCAGTTCTTC
15	TRBJ1-6	TRBD1	.	TRBV7-3	CASSLYGTDNSPLHF	TGTGCCAGCAGCTTATATGGGACAGATAATTCACCCCTCCACTTT
16	TRBJ2-1	.	.	TRBV10-3	CAIRDVLSGVYNEQFF	TGTGCCATCAGAGACGTTCTTAGCGGAGTTTACAATGAGCAGTTCTTC
11	TRBJ2-1	TRBD2	.	TRBV12-3/TRBV12-4	CASSTGLVEFF	TGTGCCAGCAGCACCGGACTAGTTGAGTTCTTC